The 18 T cell receptor beta chains listed next were all sequenced from one sample in a study of blood T cell repertoires in COVID-19. Sequencing was performed with immunoSEQ multiplex PCR; in TCRdb, only in-frame clones are kept and a portion is missing. The top ten hold about 3.8% of the sample, which has 90,000 to 150,000 clones, more than 70% seen once. Sequencing was done on a sample of peripheral blood. The receptors were gathered from a man in his sixties with acute or convalescent COVID-19.

The chain recombines TRBV6-2 or TRBV6-3 with TRBJ2-7; 8 nucleotides agree with TRBD2. From germline, CDR1 is MNHEY and CDR2 SVGEGT. The CDR3 covers 14 residues. Trimming removed 4 bases from V and 8 bases from J; junction bases left unmatched: 10. CDR3 loop: CASSFPGGRVKQYF. CDR3 nucleotide sequence: TGTGCCAGCAGTTTTCCGGGGGGGCGGGTAAAGCAGTACTTC.

V usage is TRBV4-3 and J usage is TRBJ2-4; D is undetermined. CDR3 length: 14 amino acids. V was pared by 1 base and J by 8 bases, with 12 bases between. The germline CDR1 and CDR2 sequences are LGHNA and YSLEER. CDR3 sequence (DNA): TGCGCCAGCAGCCAAGCTAGGAGCAGTGACATTCAGTACTTC. This encodes CASSQARSSDIQYF.

This clone was recorded only once. This sequence may be a read error, since a much larger clone differs from it by one base. The chain employs TRBV6-4 and TRBJ1-1, with a tentative D call TRBD1 (5 bases). This CDR3 contains 13 residues. Trimming took off 3 bases at V and 5 bases at J, with 10 bases between the two ends. Germline values: CDR1 MRHNA, CDR2 SNTAGT. The chain's CDR3 is CASSDQGGTEAFF. DNA of the CDR3: TGTGCCAGCAGTGATCAGGGAGGGACTGAAGCTTTCTTT.

This clone was found a few times. The V gene is TRBV11-3, the J gene TRBJ1-1, with 9 bases matching TRBD1. V lost 3 bases, J lost 5 bases, and 4 bases stayed unmatched. The CDR3 contains 14 residues. The germline CDR1 and CDR2 sequences are SGHNT and YENEEA. CDR3 nucleotide sequence: TGTGCCAGCAGCTTGGGACAGGGTAGGACTGAAGCTTTCTTT. This codes for CASSLGQGRTEAFF.

This clone was counted a single time. V gene TRBV2 combines with J gene TRBJ2-7; 8 nucleotides line up with TRBD1. Germline-derived CDR1 and CDR2 are SNHLY and FYNNEI. V gave up 2 bases and J gave up 2 bases; unmatched junction bases: 5. This CDR3 region has 15 residues. CDR3 protein: CASSEWSGGPYEQYF. For the CDR3, the DNA is TGTGCCAGCAGTGAATGGTCAGGGGGCCCCTACGAGCAGTACTTC.

The V and J genes are TRBV11-2 and TRBJ1-1; D not resolved. Trimming took 4 bases from V and 8 from J, leaving 17 bases between them. The CDR3 length is 14 residues. Germline CDR1 is SGHAT and CDR2 is FQNNGV. For the CDR3, the DNA is TGTGCCAGCAGCTCGATTACGTGGGGAGGGGAAGCTTTCTTT. It codes for CASSSITWGGEAFF.

The genes are TRBV6-2 or TRBV6-3 and TRBJ1-1, with D uncertain. Germline V gene lookup returns CDR1 MNHEY and CDR2 SVGEGT. The CDR3 extends over 16 amino acids. V lost 2 bases and J 2 bases, leaving 15 bases between the germline ends. The CDR3 loop reads CASSYVTGKPNTEAFF. The CDR3 nucleotides read TGTGCCAGCAGTTACGTCACCGGGAAGCCAAACACTGAAGCTTTCTTT.

The gene calls are TRBV11-2 and TRBJ2-2, with 7 bases matching TRBD2. The germline CDR1 and CDR2 sequences are SGHAT and FQNNGV. The CDR3 consists of 16 residues. V lost 5 bases and J lost 4; bases outside the gene matches: 10. CDR3 DNA sequence: TGTGCCAGCAGCCCGACCCTGGGGGAGGGCACCGGGGAGCTGTTTTTT. This encodes CASSPTLGEGTGELFF.

The rearrangement uses TRBV21-1 and TRBJ2-3; TRBD1, as called in the table, went unchecked against the DNA. TRBV21-1 counts as a pseudogene. This CDR3 spans 16 amino acids. CDR3 in amino acids: CASTPPTGGGPDTQYF. CDR3 nucleotides: TGTGCCAGCACCCCCCCGACAGGGGGCGGCCCCGATACGCAGTATTTT.

The V gene is TRBV6-2 or TRBV6-3, the J gene TRBJ2-1, with TRBD1 identical over 12 bases. With 2 bases clipped from V and 9 bases from J, the junction kept 2 bases outside the gene matches. Germline loops: CDR1 MNHEY, CDR2 SVGEGT. The CDR3 runs to 14 residues. The CDR3 loop is CASSYGGQGAEQFF. DNA of the CDR3: TGTGCCAGCAGTTACGGGGGACAGGGGGCTGAGCAGTTCTTC.

This clone was observed a few times. The gene calls are TRBV10-1 and TRBJ2-3; D might be TRBD1 (5 bases). Germline CDR1 is WNHNN and CDR2 is SYGVQD (reference sequence). The CDR3 runs to 15 residues. V was cut by 7 bases and J by 2 bases, with 16 bases left in between. This CDR3 is CASTPRGAHTDTQYF. The DNA of the CDR3 is TGCGCCAGCACCCCCCGTGGGGCACACACAGATACGCAGTATTTT.

This sequence joins TRBV6-5 and TRBJ2-1; 10 nucleotides line up with TRBD2. Germline loops: CDR1 MNHEY, CDR2 SVGAGI. The trim removed 7 bases at V and 10 bases at J, leaving 13 bases unmatched. CDR3 size: 15 residues. Here the CDR3 reads CASTYGLAGAGEQFF. Written as DNA, the CDR3 is TGTGCCAGCACCTACGGGCTAGCGGGAGCAGGAGAGCAGTTCTTC.

This clone was seen just once. The chain combines TRBV19 with TRBJ1-4; D remains ambiguous. V was pared by 5 bases and J by 8 bases, with 12 bases between. Germline V gene sequence: CDR1 LNHDA, CDR2 SQIVND (reference sequence). The CDR3 length is 13 residues. CDR3 region: CASSSPRREKLFF. The CDR3 DNA reads as TGTGCCAGTAGTTCCCCTAGGAGGGAAAAACTGTTTTTT.

The V and J genes are TRBV19 and TRBJ2-1; TRBD2 matches 12 bases. The CDR3 length is 16 residues. Germline V gene sequence: CDR1 LNHDA, CDR2 SQIVND (reference sequence). V trimming: 6 bases; J trimming: 8 bases; junction bases outside the gene matches: 11. The CDR3 DNA reads as TGTGCCAGTAGCCTTACTCTAGCGGGAGGGATTTATGAGCAGTTCTTC. This translates into CASSLTLAGGIYEQFF.

The rearrangement links TRBV9 to TRBJ2-1, with 12 bases matching TRBD1. The J segment lost 10 bases and the V segment lost 2 bases, leaving 4 bases of the junction unmatched. CDR3 size: 14 residues. Germline-derived CDR1 and CDR2 are SGDLS and YYNGEE. CDR3: CASSVGTGGREQFF. DNA of the CDR3: TGTGCCAGCAGCGTGGGGACAGGGGGCCGGGAGCAGTTCTTC.

The CDR3 DNA reads as TGTGCCAGCAGCTCCGGGGGATTAGGGAATGAAAAACTGTTTTTT. Its translation is CASSSGGLGNEKLFF. The rearrangement joins TRBV7-2 to TRBJ1-4; tentative D call: TRBD1 (5 bases). V was trimmed by 4 bases and J by 5 bases, leaving 14 bases between them. This CDR3 has 15 residues. Germline assignment: CDR1 SGHTA and CDR2 FQGNSA.

This clone was counted between two and nine times. V and J are TRBV3-1 (or the pseudogene TRBV3-2) and TRBJ2-2, with 7 bases identical to TRBD1. Germline CDR1 is LGHDT and CDR2 is YNNKEL (reference sequence). This CDR3 contains 20 residues. V was clipped by 1 base and J by 4 bases; unmatched bases: 18. Here the CDR3 reads CASSQAGITGTVLGTGELFF. CDR3 DNA sequence: TGTGCCAGCAGCCAAGCGGGGATTACCGGGACAGTTCTGGGCACCGGGGAGCTGTTTTTT.

This clone has a single count. The chain has TRBV28 and TRBJ2-1; D perhaps matches TRBD1 (7 bases). The CDR3 spans 16 residues. CDR1 and CDR2 from the germline V gene are MDHEN and SYDVKM. Trimming cost V 2 bases and J 1 base, with 12 bases left between them. The CDR3 coding sequence is TGTGCCAGCAGTTTAGCGGGACAGTCTTCCTACAATGAGCAGTTCTTC. It specifies CASSLAGQSSYNEQFF.